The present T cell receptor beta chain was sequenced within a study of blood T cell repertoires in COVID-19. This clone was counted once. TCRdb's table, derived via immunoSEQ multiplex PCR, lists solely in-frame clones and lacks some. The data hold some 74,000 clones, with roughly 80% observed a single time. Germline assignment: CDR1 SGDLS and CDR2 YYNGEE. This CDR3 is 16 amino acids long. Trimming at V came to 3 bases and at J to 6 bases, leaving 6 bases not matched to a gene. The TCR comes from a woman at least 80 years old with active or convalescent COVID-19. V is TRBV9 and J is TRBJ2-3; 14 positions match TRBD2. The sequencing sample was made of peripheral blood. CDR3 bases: TGTGCCAGCAGCGAGGGACTAGCGGGAGTCGGGGATACGCAGTATTTT. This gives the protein CASSEGLAGVGDTQYF.